These 14 T cell receptor beta chains were all obtained from the same sample, sequenced in a study of CD8 T cells in Susac syndrome. Random hexamers primed reverse transcription of roughly 0.5 to 1 ug RNA. TCRdb called the immunoSEQ multiplex PCR reads again in MiXCR, with one record for every CDR3 protein. This table has about 150,000 distinct CDR3 sequences, more than 90% appearing once. Sequenced input: CD4+ T cells from PBMCs. Source of these receptors: a human donor with Susac syndrome.

The gene calls are TRBV24-1 and TRBJ2-3, with a possible D match to TRBD1 (7 bases). The germline V gene encodes CDR1 KGHDR and CDR2 SFDVKD. This CDR3 has 14 amino acids. Trimming pared 3 bases from V and 4 bases from J, leaving 10 bases between. For the CDR3, the DNA is TGTGCCACCAGTGATCCCAGGGGGGCAGATACGCAGTATTTT. It yields the protein CATSDPRGADTQYF.

The gene calls are TRBV15 and TRBJ2-7; 8 nucleotides agree with TRBD1. Germline assignment: CDR1 LNHNV and CDR2 YYDKDF (reference sequence). Unmatched junction bases numbered 7, after V lost 0 bases and J lost 6 bases. The length of the CDR3 is 15 residues. The CDR3 region has the DNA TGTGCCACCAGCAGAGATCTCGGACAGGGCGGCGAGCAGTACTTC. This gives the protein CATSRDLGQGGEQYF. The full variable domain, rest sourced from reference TRBV15 and TRBJ2-7, is DAMVIQNPRYQVTQFGKPVTLSCSQTLNHNVMYWYQQKSSQAPKLLFHYYDKDFNNEADTPDNFQSRRPNTSFCFLDIRSPGLGDTAMYLCATSRDLGQGGEQYFGPGTRLTVT.

The CDR3: CSASQSTGSSPLHF. The DNA of the CDR3 is TGCAGTGCTAGCCAGTCAACGGGCAGCTCACCCCTCCACTTT. The rearrangement uses TRBV20-1 and TRBJ1-6; D gene uncertain. Germline V gives CDR1 DFQATT, CDR2 SNEGSKA (reference sequence). Trimming stripped 3 bases from V and 10 bases from J, with 16 bases between. This CDR3 comprises 14 residues.

V gene TRBV2 combines with J gene TRBJ1-6; D is ambiguous. Trimming removed 3 bases at V and 9 bases at J, with 12 bases between. This CDR3 is 14 amino acids long. Germline-derived CDR1 and CDR2 are SNHLY and FYNNEI. This CDR3 reads CASSDRRGGSPLHF. The CDR3 region has the DNA TGTGCCAGCAGTGACAGACGGGGAGGTTCACCCCTCCACTTT. Together with reference TRBV2 and TRBJ1-6, the CDR3 gives the full variable domain: EPEVTQTPSHQVTQMGQEVILRCVPISNHLYFYWYRQILGQKVEFLVSFYNNEISEKSEIFDDQFSVERPDGSNFTLKIRSTKLEDSAMYFCASSDRRGGSPLHFGNGTRLTVT.

The rearrangement uses TRBV5-6 and TRBJ1-1; D may be TRBD1 (5 bases). This CDR3 comprises 14 residues. The germline gives CDR1 SGHDT, CDR2 YYEEEE. Between the trimmed V and J ends, which lost 0 bases and 2 bases, there was a span of 8 bases. CDR3 sequence: CASSLEGLNTEAFF. CDR3 bases: TGTGCCAGCAGCTTGGAGGGGCTCAACACTGAAGCTTTCTTT. The variable domain in full, with the rest retrieved from reference TRBV5-6 and TRBJ1-1, is DAGVTQSPTHLIKTRGQQVTLRCSPKSGHDTVSWYQQALGQGPQFIFQYYEEEERQRGNFPDRFSGHQFPNYSSELNVNALLLGDSALYLCASSLEGLNTEAFFGQGTRLTVV.

V is TRBV7-9 and J is TRBJ1-2; TRBD1 matches at 8 bases. Trimming took 4 bases from V and 14 from J; bases not matched to a gene: 12. Germline V gene data show CDR1 as SEHNR and CDR2 as FQNEAQ (reference sequence). The CDR3 covers 13 residues. The CDR3 DNA reads TGTGCCAGCAGCTATCAGAAAGGACAGGGCCTAACCTTC. Translation gives CASSYQKGQGLTF.

The CDR3 DNA sequence: TGTGCCAGCAGCTTCGACTTCCCCTACGAGCAGTACTTC. Its translation: CASSFDFPYEQYF. The rearrangement joins TRBV5-5 to TRBJ2-7, with D hard to call. The V gene lost 2 bases and the J gene lost 2 bases, with 8 bases spanning the gap. The CDR3 is 13 amino acids. The germline gives CDR1 SGHKS, CDR2 YYEKEE (reference sequence).

This chain joins TRBV29-1 and TRBJ1-2, with 9 bases identical to TRBD1. CDR3 length: 14 residues. V was clipped by 5 bases and J by 6 bases; unmatched bases: 10. Germline CDR1 and CDR2: SQVTM and ANQGSEA. CDR3 coding DNA: TGCAGCGTTTCATCCGTTGGACAGGGGCATGGCTACACCTTC. This gives the protein CSVSSVGQGHGYTF.

The V gene is TRBV12-3 or TRBV12-4, the J gene TRBJ2-5; D is unresolved. The V end lost 3 bases, the J end lost 5 bases, and 10 bases lay between the germline ends. The CDR3 length is 13 residues. The CDR3 nucleotides read TGTGCCAGCAGTTTGTCCCCCTCGGAGACCCAGTACTTC. Protein sequence: CASSLSPSETQYF.

The V and J genes are TRBV4-1 and TRBJ1-2, with D uncertain. The CDR3 is made up of 17 amino acids. CDR1 and CDR2 (germline): MGHRA, YSYEKL. Trimming took off 0 bases at V and 4 bases at J, with 18 bases between the two ends. Here the CDR3 reads CASSQDSRTTDSYGYTF. For the CDR3, the DNA is TGCGCCAGCAGCCAAGATTCGCGTACTACTGACTCCTATGGCTACACCTTC.

This chain joins TRBV6-4 and TRBJ2-3; D is tentatively TRBD1 or TRBD2 (6 bases each). The CDR3 is 13 amino acids. The V gene lost 8 bases and the J gene lost 2 bases, with 11 bases spanning the gap. In germline, CDR1 is MRHNA, CDR2 SNTAGT. CDR3 residues: CASGRGVTDTQYF. For the CDR3, the DNA is TGTGCCAGCGGTAGGGGGGTCACAGATACGCAGTATTTT.

This clonotype was seen just once. The rearrangement joins TRBV24-1 to TRBJ2-5; maybe TRBD2 (5 bases). Germline CDR1 and CDR2: KGHDR and SFDVKD. Trimming stripped 0 bases from V and 5 bases from J, with 12 bases between. CDR3 size: 15 residues. Written as DNA, the CDR3 is TGTGCCACCAGTGATTTGGTAAACGGGAAGGAGACCCAGTACTTC. Residues: CATSDLVNGKETQYF.

The chain links TRBV4-1 to TRBJ1-5, with 12 bases fitting TRBD1. The CDR3 spans 17 residues. Trimming removed 1 base from V and 6 bases from J; junction bases left unmatched: 7. CDR1 is MGHRA, CDR2 YSYEKL, per germline. The CDR3: CASSQVSGTGGGQPQHF. The CDR3 DNA sequence: TGCGCCAGCAGCCAAGTGTCCGGGACAGGGGGCGGTCAGCCCCAGCATTTT.

The chain couples TRBV11-2 to TRBJ2-2; no firm D call. The germline V gene has CDR1 SGHAT and CDR2 FQNNGV. This CDR3 is built from 11 residues. The germline V and J ends were trimmed by 5 bases and 10 bases, with 8 bases remaining between them. CDR3 in DNA: TGTGCCAGCAGCCCCGTATTGGAGCTGTTTTTT. It specifies CASSPVLELFF.